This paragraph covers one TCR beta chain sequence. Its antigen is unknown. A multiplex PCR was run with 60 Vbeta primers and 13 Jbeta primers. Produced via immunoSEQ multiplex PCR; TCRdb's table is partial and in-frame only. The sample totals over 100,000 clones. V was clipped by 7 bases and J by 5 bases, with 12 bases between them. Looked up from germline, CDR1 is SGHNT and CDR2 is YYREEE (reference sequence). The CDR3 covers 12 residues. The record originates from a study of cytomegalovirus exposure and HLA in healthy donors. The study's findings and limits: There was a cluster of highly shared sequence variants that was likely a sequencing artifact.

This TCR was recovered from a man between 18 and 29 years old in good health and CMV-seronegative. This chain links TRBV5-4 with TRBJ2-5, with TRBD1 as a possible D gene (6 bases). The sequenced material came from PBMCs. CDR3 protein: CASGKQGETQYF. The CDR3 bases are TGTGCCAGCGGAAAGCAGGGGGAGACCCAGTACTTC.